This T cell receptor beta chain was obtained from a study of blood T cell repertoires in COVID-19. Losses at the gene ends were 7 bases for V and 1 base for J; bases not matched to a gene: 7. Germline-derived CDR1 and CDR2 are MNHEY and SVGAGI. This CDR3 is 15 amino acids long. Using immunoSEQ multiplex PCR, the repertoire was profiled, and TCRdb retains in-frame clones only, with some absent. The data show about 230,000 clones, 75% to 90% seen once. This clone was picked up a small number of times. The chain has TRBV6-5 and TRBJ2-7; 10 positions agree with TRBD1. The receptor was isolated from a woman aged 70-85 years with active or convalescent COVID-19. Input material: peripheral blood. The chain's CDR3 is CASITGTGVSYEQYF. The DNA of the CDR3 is TGTGCCAGCATCACCGGGACAGGGGTATCCTACGAGCAGTACTTC.